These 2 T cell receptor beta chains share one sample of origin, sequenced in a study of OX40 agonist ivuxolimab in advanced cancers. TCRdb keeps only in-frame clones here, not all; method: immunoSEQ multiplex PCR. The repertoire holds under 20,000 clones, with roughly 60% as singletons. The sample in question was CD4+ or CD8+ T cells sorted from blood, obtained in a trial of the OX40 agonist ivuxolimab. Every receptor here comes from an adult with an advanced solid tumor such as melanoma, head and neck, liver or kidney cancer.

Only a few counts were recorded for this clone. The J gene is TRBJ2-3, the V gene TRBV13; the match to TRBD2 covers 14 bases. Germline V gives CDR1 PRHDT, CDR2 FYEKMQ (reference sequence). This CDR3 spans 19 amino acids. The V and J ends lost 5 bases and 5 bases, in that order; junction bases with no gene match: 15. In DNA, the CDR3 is TGTGCCAGCAGCCATCCATTATCGACTAGCGGGGGGGCCGGAGATACGCAGTATTTT. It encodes CASSHPLSTSGGAGDTQYF.

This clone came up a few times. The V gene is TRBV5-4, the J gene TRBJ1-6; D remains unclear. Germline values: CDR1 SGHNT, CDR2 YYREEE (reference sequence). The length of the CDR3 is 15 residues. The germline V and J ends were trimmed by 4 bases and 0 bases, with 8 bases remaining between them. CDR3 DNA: TGTGCCAGCAGCCGCGTTGTCTCCTATAATTCACCCCTCCACTTT. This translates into CASSRVVSYNSPLHF.